This entry lists 20 T cell receptor beta chains sequenced from one sample in a study of blood T cell repertoires in COVID-19. TCRdb's copy holds only in-frame clones and misses some; the assay was immunoSEQ multiplex PCR. The sample lists approximately 40,000 clones, around 90% seen once, with 5.5% to 7% in the top ten. Sequencing was done on a sample of peripheral blood. The receptors come from an elderly woman with acute or convalescent COVID-19.

The chain has TRBV5-6 and TRBJ1-4; TRBD1 might be the D (6 bases). The CDR3 is 15 amino acids. Germline CDR1 SGHDT, CDR2 YYEEEE. V was pared by 3 bases and J by 2 bases, with 11 bases between. CDR3 amino acids: CASSSGALTNEKLFF. The CDR3 bases are TGTGCCAGCAGCTCAGGGGCACTGACTAATGAAAAACTGTTTTTT.

The chain recombines TRBV5-1 with TRBJ2-7; 9 nucleotides agree with TRBD1. The CDR3 covers 14 residues. The junction had 5 bases not matched to a gene; V was cut back by 0 bases and J by 7 bases. The germline V gene has CDR1 SGHRS and CDR2 YFSETQ. CDR3 sequence: CASSLEQGAREQYF. The DNA for the CDR3 is TGCGCCAGCAGCTTGGAACAGGGGGCAAGGGAGCAGTACTTC.

This sequence joins TRBV5-1 and TRBJ2-5; no firm D call. CDR1 and CDR2 from the germline V gene are SGHRS and YFSETQ. Trimming stripped 4 bases from V and 0 bases from J, with 7 bases between. This CDR3 contains 13 residues. CDR3 DNA: TGCGCCAGCAGCACCGAGTACCAAGAGACCCAGTACTTC. Translation gives CASSTEYQETQYF.

The chain combines TRBV12-5 with TRBJ1-1; D unresolved. The CDR3 loop spans 14 amino acids. CDR1 LGHNT and CDR2 FRNRAP come from the germline V gene. Trimming shortened V by 0 bases and J by 0 bases, and 5 bases separated the two germline ends. The CDR3 region is CASGLVRVNTEAFF. The CDR3, as DNA: TGTGCTAGTGGTTTGGTACGGGTGAACACTGAAGCTTTCTTT.

J is TRBJ2-5 and V is TRBV14; the match to TRBD2 covers 15 bases. CDR3 size: 17 residues. After removal of 4 bases from V and 5 bases from J, the junction contained 8 bases not matched to a gene. The germline V gene has CDR1 SGHDN and CDR2 FVKESK. DNA for the CDR3: TGTGCCAGCAGCCCGGGACTAGCGGGGGGTTTTACGGAGACCCAGTACTTC. This sequence encodes CASSPGLAGGFTETQYF.

The table lists this clone with a count of one. A read error may produce the germline difference seen at one junction end. The chain is built from TRBV7-7 and TRBJ1-1; 7 bases agree with TRBD1. The germline CDR1 and CDR2 sequences are SSHAT and FNYEAQ (reference sequence). CDR3 size: 13 residues. Written as DNA, the CDR3 is TGTGCTAGCAGCTTAGGTCTGGGACAGGAAGCTTTCTTT. Protein: CASSLGLGQEAFF.

The chain employs TRBV6-1 and TRBJ1-5; a weak D match, TRBD1 (5 bases). The V end lost 2 bases, the J end lost 5 bases, and 10 bases lay between the germline ends. CDR1 MNHNS and CDR2 SASEGT come from the germline V gene. CDR3 length equals 14 residues. The CDR3 sequence: CASSEQGPHQPQHF. The CDR3 DNA reads TGTGCCAGCAGTGAACAGGGCCCCCATCAGCCCCAGCATTTT.

V is TRBV2 and J is TRBJ2-3, with D unresolved. V lost 6 bases and J 0 bases, leaving 10 bases between the germline ends. Germline V CDR1 and CDR2: SNHLY, FYNNEI. The CDR3 runs to 14 residues. The CDR3: CASRPYSSTDTQYF. The CDR3 DNA sequence: TGTGCCAGCAGGCCTTACAGTAGCACAGATACGCAGTATTTT.

In the case of this clone: One junction end does not reproduce the germline sequence, and a read error may be involved. The chain joins TRBV7-7 to TRBJ2-2, with a possible D match to TRBD2 (5 bases). CDR3 size: 18 residues. Germline CDR1 is SSHAT and CDR2 is FNYEAQ (reference sequence). In DNA form, the CDR3 reads TGTGCTAGCAGTCCCCTATTGGCGGGCCAAAGGAACACCGGGGAGCTGTTTTTT. Translation: CASSPLLAGQRNTGELFF. Full variable domain (missing parts from reference TRBV7-7 and TRBJ2-2): GAGVSQSPRYKVTKRGQDVTLRCDPISSHATLYWYQQALGQGPEFLTYFNYEAQPDKSGLPSDRFSAERPEGSISTLTIQRTEQRDSAMYRCASSPLLAGQRNTGELFFGEGSRLTVL.

The gene calls are TRBV5-8 and TRBJ2-1, with 16 bases identical to TRBD2. V lost 0 bases and J lost 2; bases outside the gene matches: 2. Germline values: CDR1 SGHTS, CDR2 YDEGEE. CDR3 length equals 18 residues. Here the CDR3 reads CASSLAGTSGGAYNEQFF. Here the CDR3 DNA reads TGTGCCAGCAGCTTGGCGGGGACTAGCGGGGGGGCCTACAATGAGCAGTTCTTC.

A note on this clone: The identical CDR3 is also encoded by other nucleotide sequences in the sample. The chain uses TRBV9 and TRBJ2-7; maybe TRBD1 (5 bases). This CDR3 is 15 amino acids long. The V gene's germline CDR1 is SGDLS and CDR2 YYNGEE. Trimming removed 5 bases from V and 5 bases from J, with 20 bases in between. The CDR3 DNA is TGTGCCAGCAGTCCTTCCCGCGCTTGGGGCCACGAGCAGTACTTC. Translated: CASSPSRAWGHEQYF. Variable domain in full (rest from reference TRBV9 and TRBJ2-7): DSGVTQTPKHLITATGQRVTLRCSPRSGDLSVYWYQQSLDQGLQFLIQYYNGEERAKGNILERFSAQQFPDLHSELNLSSLELGDSALYFCASSPSRAWGHEQYFGPGTRLTVT.

CDR3 nucleotide sequence: TGTGCCAGCAGCCAAGATATTGCGGGGGCCATAAGTAAGCAGTTCTTC. Translating gives CASSQDIAGAISKQFF. The rearrangement links TRBV4-2 to TRBJ2-1; TRBD2 might be the D (7 bases). The CDR3 extends over 16 amino acids. Germline CDR1 is LGHNA and CDR2 is YNFKEQ. The ends were cut back, 0 bases at V and 11 bases at J, with 20 bases in the middle.

The genes are TRBV2 and TRBJ1-1, with 7 bases fitting TRBD1. The V segment lost 3 bases and the J segment 1 base; nucleotides outside the gene matches: 2. CDR1 is SNHLY, CDR2 FYNNEI, per germline. The CDR3 consists of 14 residues. The CDR3 bases are TGTGCCAGCAGTGATCGGACAGGGAACACTGAAGCTTTCTTT. Translation gives CASSDRTGNTEAFF.

In its sample, this clone was seen once. This rearrangement joins TRBV5-6 to TRBJ2-7; 12 nucleotides match TRBD2. CDR1 and CDR2 from the germline V gene are SGHDT and YYEEEE. V shed 3 bases, J shed 3 bases, and the junction held 7 bases outside the gene matches. CDR3 size: 16 residues. The CDR3, as DNA: TGTGCCAGCAGCTCCCGACTAGCGGGGGCCCTCTACGAGCAGTACTTC. Translating gives CASSSRLAGALYEQYF.

V gene TRBV18 combines with J gene TRBJ2-3; TRBD2 is a possible D gene (5 bases). The CDR3 has 15 amino acids. V lost 3 bases to trimming and J lost 0 bases, with 10 bases between them. CDR1 and CDR2 from the germline V gene are KGHSH and LQKENI. The CDR3 loop is CASSPVGVSTDTQYF. The CDR3 DNA reads TGTGCCAGCTCACCGGTCGGGGTTAGCACAGATACGCAGTATTTT.

The chain carries TRBV19 and TRBJ1-5; D perhaps matches TRBD1 (5 bases). CDR1 LNHDA and CDR2 SQIVND come from the germline V gene (reference sequence). V was shortened by 1 base and J by 5 bases, with 15 bases between the two germline ends. This CDR3 is 16 amino acids long. In DNA, the CDR3 is TGTGCCAGTAGTATAGGGGGGACTGTTTTCGATCAGCCCCAGCATTTT. Translated, it gives CASSIGGTVFDQPQHF.

The V and J genes are TRBV6-1 and TRBJ2-5, with 8 bases fitting TRBD1. J was trimmed by 5 bases and V by 2 bases; bases with no gene match: 7. This CDR3 is 15 amino acids long. The germline V gene has CDR1 MNHNS and CDR2 SASEGT. The CDR3 reads CASSENRGREETQYF. The DNA of the CDR3 is TGTGCCAGCAGTGAAAACAGGGGGAGAGAGGAGACCCAGTACTTC.

The gene calls are TRBV5-1 and TRBJ2-7; 9 bases are a match to TRBD1. Germline CDR1 reads SGHRS; CDR2 reads YFSETQ. V was clipped by 4 bases and J by 0 bases; unmatched bases: 5. The CDR3 has 15 amino acids. The CDR3 bases are TGCGCCAGCAGCCTCCGGACAGGGGTCTCCTACGAGCAGTACTTC. Its protein product is CASSLRTGVSYEQYF.

The rearrangement joins TRBV7-2 to TRBJ1-1; possibly TRBD1 for D (6 bases). V lost 4 bases, J lost 3 bases, and 12 bases lay in between. The CDR3 has 14 residues. Germline values: CDR1 SGHTA, CDR2 FQGNSA. The chain's CDR3 is CASSSQQGHTEAFF. Written as DNA, the CDR3 is TGTGCCAGCAGCTCTCAACAGGGACACACTGAAGCTTTCTTT.

This chain links TRBV12-3 or TRBV12-4 with TRBJ1-2, with 7 bases lining up with TRBD1. V lost 6 bases to trimming and J lost 2 bases; unmatched junction nucleotides: 3. The CDR3 has 13 amino acids. The CDR3 sequence: CASRGTVNYGYTF. CDR3 DNA sequence: TGTGCCAGCAGGGGGACAGTCAACTATGGCTACACCTTC.